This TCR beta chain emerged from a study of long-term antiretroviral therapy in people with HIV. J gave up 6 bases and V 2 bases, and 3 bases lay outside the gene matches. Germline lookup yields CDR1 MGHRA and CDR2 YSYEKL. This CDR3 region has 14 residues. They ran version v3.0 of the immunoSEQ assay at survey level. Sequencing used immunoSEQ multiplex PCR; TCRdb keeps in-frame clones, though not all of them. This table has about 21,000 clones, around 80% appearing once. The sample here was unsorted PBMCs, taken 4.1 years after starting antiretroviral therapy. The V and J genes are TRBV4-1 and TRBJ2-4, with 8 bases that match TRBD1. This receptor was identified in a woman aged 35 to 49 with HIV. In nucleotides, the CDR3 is TGCGCCAGCAGCCAAAGACAGGGGTTAAACATTCAGTACTTC. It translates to CASSQRQGLNIQYF.